The 11 T cell receptor beta chains below were found in one sample sequenced in a study of shared clonotypes between healthy human individuals. Sequencing used immunoSEQ multiplex PCR; TCRdb keeps in-frame clones, though not all of them. The data show millions of clones, approximately 93% seen once. Specimen: naive CD4+ T cells from PBMCs. Subset noted: CD45RA+ positively selected. These receptors all come from a man in his late teens or twenties in good health. Some clones in this sample may be carry-over from other donors' samples.

The gene calls are TRBV23-1 and TRBJ2-7; the D call may be TRBD1 or TRBD2 (6 bases each). TRBV23-1 is placed among ORFs of uncertain function. V was trimmed by 3 bases and J by 4 bases, leaving 25 bases between them. This CDR3 is 18 amino acids long. CDR3 DNA sequence: TGCGCCAGCAGTCACTCTAAGGGGAGGACAGCCAAGGTGTACGAGCAGTACTTC. Translated, it gives CASSHSKGRTAKVYEQYF.

Remarks on this clone: A junction end diverges from the germline sequence, so it may reflect a read error. The chain couples TRBV5-4 to TRBJ2-5; D perhaps matches TRBD2 (6 bases). This CDR3 contains 13 residues. CDR1 and CDR2 (germline): SGHNT, YYREEE (reference sequence). The CDR3 DNA reads TGTGCCAGCAGCCCGGGACTTCAAGAGGCCCAGTACTTC. Translated: CASSPGLQEAQYF. Filled out from reference TRBV5-4 and TRBJ2-5, the complete variable domain reads ETGVTQSPTHLIKTRGQQVTLRCSSQSGHNTVSWYQQALGQGPQFIFQYYREEENGRGNFPPRFSGLQFPNYSSELNVNALELDDSALYLCASSPGLQEAQYFGPGTRLLVL.

The rearrangement links TRBV5-1 to TRBJ1-2; D uncertain. V was clipped by 0 bases and J by 2 bases, with 11 bases between them. CDR1 is SGHRS and CDR2 is YFSETQ in the germline V gene. This CDR3 is built from 15 residues. CDR3: CASSLDPNDNYGYTF. The CDR3 DNA reads TGCGCCAGCAGCTTGGACCCTAATGACAACTATGGCTACACCTTC. Drawing the rest from reference TRBV5-1 and TRBJ1-2, the complete variable domain is KAGVTQTPRYLIKTRGQQVTLSCSPISGHRSVSWYQQTPGQGLQFLFEYFSETQRNKGNFPGRFSGRQFSNSRSEMNVSTLELGDSALYLCASSLDPNDNYGYTFGSGTRLTVV.

The chain uses TRBV7-9 and TRBJ2-7; D gene uncertain. Germline values: CDR1 SEHNR, CDR2 FQNEAQ (reference sequence). Trimming cost V 7 bases and J 2 bases, with 9 bases left between them. The CDR3 loop spans 12 amino acids. CDR3 protein: CASTLGPYEQYF. In nucleotides, the CDR3 is TGTGCCAGCACCCTAGGCCCCTACGAGCAGTACTTC.

J is TRBJ2-1 and V is TRBV19, with 9 bases aligning to TRBD2. V dropped 7 bases and J dropped 1; count of bases not matched to a gene: 2. CDR1 is LNHDA, CDR2 SQIVND, per germline (reference sequence). CDR3 length: 14 amino acids. The CDR3 loop reads CASNSGRSYNEQFF. CDR3 DNA: TGTGCCAGTAATAGCGGGAGATCCTACAATGAGCAGTTCTTC.

The V and J genes are TRBV11-2 and TRBJ1-2; maybe TRBD1 (5 bases). Germline CDR1 SGHAT, CDR2 FQNNGV. The CDR3 has 19 residues. V was shortened by 1 base and J by 8 bases, with 29 bases between the two germline ends. The CDR3 reads CASSLARSPGLRLPWGYTF. The CDR3 DNA sequence: TGTGCCAGCAGCTTAGCCCGAAGCCCGGGACTTCGCCTACCCTGGGGCTACACCTTC.

The chain joins TRBV7-9 to TRBJ2-2; no reliable D call. The length of the CDR3 is 12 residues. The germline V gene has CDR1 SEHNR and CDR2 FQNEAQ (reference sequence). Deletions cut 5 bases from V and 8 bases from J, with 9 bases between. The CDR3 loop is CASSEVFGELFF. The CDR3 nucleotides read TGTGCCAGCAGCGAGGTTTTTGGGGAGCTGTTTTTT.

A note on this clone: The sample contains more than one DNA sequence encoding this CDR3. CDR3 bases: TGTGCCAGCAGTCTAACAGGGTCCCAAGAGACCCAGTACTTC. Translating gives CASSLTGSQETQYF. V is TRBV28 and J is TRBJ2-5; D possibly corresponds to TRBD1 (6 bases). CDR3 length: 14 amino acids. The V end lost 5 bases, the J end lost 1 base, and 11 bases lay between the germline ends. Germline V CDR1 and CDR2: MDHEN, SYDVKM.

The CDR3 DNA sequence: TGTGCCAGCAGCCGGTCGACTAGCCAGGTACAGAAGACCCAGTACTTC. Translated: CASSRSTSQVQKTQYF. The chain has TRBV13 and TRBJ2-5, with 7 bases fitting TRBD2. The CDR3 is made up of 16 amino acids. CDR1 and CDR2 from the germline V gene are PRHDT and FYEKMQ (reference sequence). The V segment lost 5 bases and the J segment 6 bases; nucleotides outside the gene matches: 15.

The sample holds one count of this clone. The chain combines TRBV7-2 with TRBJ1-1, with TRBD1 matching 7 bases. This CDR3 is built from 14 residues. Unmatched junction bases numbered 2, after V lost 2 bases and J lost 2 bases. Germline V gene sequence: CDR1 SGHTA, CDR2 FQGNSA. CDR3 DNA: TGTGCCAGCAGCTTATCAGGGGGAAACACTGAAGCTTTCTTT. Protein sequence: CASSLSGGNTEAFF. Using reference TRBV7-2 and TRBJ1-1 for the parts outside the CDR3, the full variable domain is GAGVSQSPSNKVTEKGKDVELRCDPISGHTALYWYRQSLGQGLEFLIYFQGNSAPDKSGLPSDRFSAERTGGSVSTLTIQRTQQEDSAVYLCASSLSGGNTEAFFGQGTRLTVV.

This clone was detected only once. V gene TRBV11-1 combines with J gene TRBJ2-2; D perhaps matches TRBD1 (5 bases). The length of the CDR3 is 13 residues. V was clipped by 2 bases and J by 7 bases, with 8 bases between them. CDR1 and CDR2 from the germline V gene are SGHAT and FQDESV (reference sequence). CDR3 protein: CASSLYQGGELFF. The CDR3 coding sequence is TGTGCCAGCAGCTTATATCAGGGCGGGGAGCTGTTTTTT.